This TCR beta chain was documented in a study of blood T cells in healthy people across ages. Then a second PCR, running about 6 to 12 cycles, was carried out with a sample-barcoded 5' primer and a J-beta primer mix. TCRdb fed the 5' RACE reads into MiXCR, producing one record per CDR3 protein. The sample lists 1,300,000 or so distinct CDR3 sequences, approximately 60% seen once, with about 6.3% in the top ten. Study-wide findings and caveats: Compared with aged donors, long-lived donors showed fewer expanded clones, suggesting selection.

A remark on this clonotype: What it binds is not known.

The source of this sequence is a man aged 18 to 29 in good health. Input material: blood.

CDR3 loop: CSAREAGRSFREQYF. In nucleotides, the CDR3 is TGCAGTGCTAGAGAGGCGGGACGGAGCTTTCGTGAGCAGTACTTC. The V call is TRBV20-1, the J call TRBJ2-7; the D gene is possibly TRBD2 (6 bases). The CDR3 extends over 15 amino acids. Germline lookup yields CDR1 DFQATT and CDR2 SNEGSKA (reference sequence). V was pared by 0 bases and J by 7 bases, with 19 bases between.